What follows is one T cell receptor (beta chain) and its context. Its antigen target is currently unknown. The sample holds no much larger clone one base away, and base qualities are not on file. Unstimulated PBMCs, after thawing, were stained for CD3, CD4 and CD8 and then FACS-sorted into CD3+CD4+ and CD3+CD8+ populations. Each of the 8 studied subjects was randomized to immunosuppression withdrawal. The Qiagen DNeasy Blood and Tissue Kit was used for isolation of genomic DNA. V has 5 bases trimmed and J has 5 bases trimmed; junction bases matching no gene number 4. The germline V gene specifies SGHAT as CDR1 and FQNNGV as CDR2. The CDR3 goes from the cysteine to the phenylalanine over 14 residues. Only the CDR3 DNA is retained, 42 bases long and in frame from the first base. These data come from a study of T cell clones after liver transplantation (dated by TCRdb to between 2017 and 2020). At the level of the whole study: The samples were obtained from ITN030ST, a randomized trial that attempted immunosuppression withdrawal within 2 years after liver transplantation. After a pre-transplant mixed lymphocyte reaction, TCRbeta sequencing was used to pinpoint donor-reactive T cell clones, which were subsequently tracked in post-transplant blood. As an antigen-independent comparator for the donor-reactive sequences, third party-reactive TCRbeta sequences from pre-transplant MLRs were identified as well. Of the eight recipients, a few were HCV-positive, while the remaining recipients had been transplanted for non-autoimmune, non-viral indications. Until randomization at 12-24 months post-transplant, subjects were given standard immunosuppression, with no induction therapy. Tolerance meant complete immunosuppression withdrawal for at least one year without liver enzymes rising beyond twice the upper limit of normal. Blood samples were collected pre-transplant, pre-randomization before withdrawal, and post-randomization after either complete withdrawal or failed withdrawal. The study cohort included 8 liver transplant recipients, of whom 3 were classified as tolerant and 5 as non-tolerant.

Using immunoSEQ, frozen genomic DNA was subjected to high-throughput TCRbeta CDR3 sequencing, a process that included PCR amplification, mapping, bias correction and internal controls. On the authors' methods: Only productive rearrangements were retained, with each unique TCRbeta sequence defined by its CDR3 nucleotide sequence together with its V and J gene. For a sequence to be called donor-reactive, it needed a frequency of at least 0.01% and at least 5-fold expansion in CFSE-low cells compared with unstimulated pre-transplant cells. Minimum frequency thresholds were set for each subject on the basis of the unstimulated sample with the lowest template count, so that a detection power of at least 90% was ensured. Repertoire turnover was measured by Jensen-Shannon divergence between the top 1000 TCRbeta sequences post- and pre-transplant. Changes in detection of donor-reactive sequences were tested with two-sided Fisher's exact tests. Here the immuneACCESS table is served through TCRdb, limited to in-frame sequences with V and J called. Missing clones are a known gap in these copies; in checked studies unresolved V genes cover under half, and the rest lacks a known reason. V and J calls and clone size are given by that table; D and trimming were obtained from the DNA. Counted in this sample were some 57,000 clones; roughly 71% of them appeared once. Approximately 10% of the sample is in the top ten clones.

Beyond this particular receptor, the publication reports: In most of the 8 subjects, regardless of tolerance or HCV status, circulating donor-reactive CD4 TCRbeta sequences dropped significantly post-transplant. Because allograft tissue specimens were not available, migration of donor-reactive T cells into the graft, rather than deletion, may have occurred. The conclusions were considered preliminary, being limited by small, heterogeneous patient numbers and non-standardized post-transplant time points. When repertoire turnover was accounted for, significantly reduced detection of donor-reactive sequences was found in 7 of 8 subjects for CD4 and in 8 of 8 subjects for CD8. Low numbers of available donor cells limited the measurable donor-reactive repertoire in two subjects. Donor-reactive sequences declined more than third party-reactive ones, suggesting partial antigen-specific deletion unrelated to withdrawal success.

This clonotype originated in a human patient who received a liver transplant. Where a transplant has occurred, the graft donor may have supplied some of the T cells. Material: CD4+ T cells from blood, obtained at the 22-month timepoint. The rearrangement combines TRBV11-2 with TRBJ2-2, and TRBD1 aligns with 8 junction nucleotides. The sequenced DNA: TGTGCCAGCAGCGGACAGGGTTTAACCGGGGAGCTGTTTTTT. This is translated as CASSGQGLTGELFF. With all but the CDR3 taken from the reference TRBV11-2 and TRBJ2-2 genes, the full variable domain is: EAGVAQSPRYKIIEKRQSVAFWCNPISGHATLYWYQQILGQGPKLLIQFQNNGVVDDSQLPKDRFSAERLKGVDSTLKIQPAKLEDSAVYLCASSGQGLTGELFFGEGSRLTVL.